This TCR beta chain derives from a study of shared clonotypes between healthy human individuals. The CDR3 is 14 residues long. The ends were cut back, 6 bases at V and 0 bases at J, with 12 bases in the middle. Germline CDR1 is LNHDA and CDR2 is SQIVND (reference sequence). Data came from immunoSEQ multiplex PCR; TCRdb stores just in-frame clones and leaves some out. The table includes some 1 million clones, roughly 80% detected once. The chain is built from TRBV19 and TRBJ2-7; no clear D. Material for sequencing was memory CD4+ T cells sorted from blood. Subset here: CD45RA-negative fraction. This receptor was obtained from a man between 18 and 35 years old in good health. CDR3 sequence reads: CASRSSSYSYEQYF. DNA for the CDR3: TGTGCCAGTAGGTCCAGCTCCTACTCCTACGAGCAGTACTTC.